The table lists the clone carrying this T cell receptor (beta chain) with a few counts. The germline gene is not matched at one end of the junction; a read error may be the cause. Per sample, extraction of total RNA gave at least 5 micrograms in every case. A second about 6 to 12 cycle PCR used barcoded and J-beta primers. Every sample produced at least 3 million CDR3-containing paired-end reads. TCRdb analysed the 5' RACE reads with MiXCR anew, one entry per CDR3 protein. Found here are 550,000 to 750,000 distinct CDR3 sequences, over 20% of them singletons; the top ten hold 3.6%. CDR1 MGHDK and CDR2 SYGVNS come from the germline V gene. This CDR3 comprises 13 residues. This sample was taken from a study of blood T cells in healthy people across ages.

Sequencing was performed on blood. This rearrangement joins TRBV25-1 to TRBJ2-7; 9 bases agree with TRBD2. The TCR was taken from a man aged 65 to 79 in good health. CDR3 bases: TGCGCCAGTCCTCTCAGCGGGAGGAACGAGCAGTACTTC. Amino acid sequence: CASPLSGRNEQYF.